This T cell receptor (beta chain) originates from a study of radiotherapy plus CTLA-4 blockade in lung cancer. TCRdb's copy holds only in-frame clones and misses some; the assay was immunoSEQ multiplex PCR. The sample holds 120,000 or so clones, about 83% seen once. The CDR3 totals 12 residues. Germline CDR1 is GTSNPN and CDR2 is SVGIG (reference sequence). V was cut by 5 bases and J by 7 bases, with 13 bases left in between. This TCR derives from a human donor with non-small cell lung cancer who had a partial response to radiotherapy plus ipilimumab. The sequenced sample was peripheral blood, obtained from a patient treated with radiotherapy plus ipilimumab. The rearrangement links TRBV30 to TRBJ2-3; D gene uncertain. The CDR3 nucleotides read TGTGCCTGGGGCCGTAATCAGAATACGCAGTATTTT. Protein product: CAWGRNQNTQYF.